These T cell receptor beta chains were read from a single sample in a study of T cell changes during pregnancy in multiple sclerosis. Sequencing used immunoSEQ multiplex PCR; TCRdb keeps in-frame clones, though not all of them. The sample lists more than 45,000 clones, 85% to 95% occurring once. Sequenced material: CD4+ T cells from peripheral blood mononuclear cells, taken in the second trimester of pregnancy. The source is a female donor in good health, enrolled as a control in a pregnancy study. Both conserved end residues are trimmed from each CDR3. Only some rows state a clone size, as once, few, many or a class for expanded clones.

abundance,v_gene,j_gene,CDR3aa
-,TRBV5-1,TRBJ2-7,ASSPDISSYEQY
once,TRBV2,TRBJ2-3,ASSEPGRGPTQY
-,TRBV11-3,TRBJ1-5,ASSLVGDRAYSNQPQH
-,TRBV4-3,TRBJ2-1,ASSRLASAHEQF
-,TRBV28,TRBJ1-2,ASTLAGTGARNGYT
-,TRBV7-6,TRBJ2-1,ASSSIQTAYNEQF
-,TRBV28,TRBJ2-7,ASSWTGGWEQY
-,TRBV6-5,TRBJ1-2,ASRQGGNYGYT
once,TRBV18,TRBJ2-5,ASSPPMGLSGETQY
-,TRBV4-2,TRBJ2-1,ASSHRGGDNEQF
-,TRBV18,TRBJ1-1,ASSPPNRAGATEAF
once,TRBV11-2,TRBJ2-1,ASSRGRYNEQF
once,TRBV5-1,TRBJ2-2,ASSFRGVNTGELF
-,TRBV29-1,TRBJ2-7,SVDGGGVYEQY
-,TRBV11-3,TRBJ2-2,ASSLSDTGELF
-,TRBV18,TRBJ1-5,ASSPGQGLNQPQH
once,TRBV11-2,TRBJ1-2,ASSQRVISYGYT
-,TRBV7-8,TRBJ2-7,ASSSDGTYEQY